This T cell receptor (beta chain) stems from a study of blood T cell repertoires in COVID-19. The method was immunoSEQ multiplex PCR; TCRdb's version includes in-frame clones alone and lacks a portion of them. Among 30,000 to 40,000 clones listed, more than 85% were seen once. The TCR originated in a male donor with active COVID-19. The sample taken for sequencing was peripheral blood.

CDR3 coding DNA: TGTGCCAGCAGCTTGAGGCCAACAGGGGGGCTTAATTCACCCCTCCACTTT. This encodes CASSLRPTGGLNSPLHF. This rearrangement joins TRBV5-5 to TRBJ1-6; 8 bases line up with TRBD1. This CDR3 contains 17 residues. J lost 6 bases, V lost 1 base, and 9 bases had no gene match. Looked up from germline, CDR1 is SGHKS and CDR2 is YYEKEE (reference sequence).